This TCR beta chain was sequenced during a study of T cells after yellow fever vaccination. A single record per CDR3 protein comes from TCRdb applying MiXCR to the 5' RACE reads. The table has under 300,000 distinct CDR3 sequences, 6.9% seen once. This clonotype was seen a few times. V shed 5 bases, J shed 6 bases, and the junction held 9 bases outside the gene matches. This CDR3 contains 15 residues. Germline values: CDR1 SGHTA, CDR2 FQGNSA. Sequencing was performed on CD4+ T cells sorted from PBMCs, taken 15 days after the yellow fever booster vaccination. This chain links TRBV7-2 with TRBJ2-5; 10 nucleotides agree with TRBD1. This clonotype originated in a man aged 30-40 years who received the YFV17D yellow fever vaccine. CDR3 residues: CASSRDRGSFKTQYF. The CDR3 DNA follows: TGTGCCAGCAGCCGGGACAGGGGATCGTTCAAGACCCAGTACTTC. Complete variable domain (other parts from reference TRBV7-2 and TRBJ2-5): GAGVSQSPSNKVTEKGKDVELRCDPISGHTALYWYRQSLGQGLEFLIYFQGNSAPDKSGLPSDRFSAERTGGSVSTLTIQRTQQEDSAVYLCASSRDRGSFKTQYFGPGTRLLVL.